The clone carrying this T cell receptor (beta chain) was counted at least ten times. Its target is not known. Germline V lookup: CDR1 SGHTA, CDR2 FQGNSA. The CDR3 is 15 amino acids. The V segment lost 2 bases and the J segment 4 bases; nucleotides outside the gene matches: 7. The data belong to a study of T cell repertoires in cytomegalovirus infection. Study at large: From public TCR beta signatures came an indication of both CMV infection and matching HLA type.

Study-wide points: Identification of carriers of CMV plus the relevant HLA was achieved through cumulative public TCR beta family frequency. Dominating the ex vivo response were HLA-C-restricted CMV-specific TCR beta clonotypes.

TCRdb passed the reads through MiXCR, listing each CDR3 protein once. The sample lists roughly 280,000 distinct CDR3 sequences; approximately 13% were seen once. The sequence derives from a human donor in good health (CMV status not recorded). Some clones in this sample may be carry-over from other donors' samples. The chain employs TRBV7-2 and TRBJ2-7; 8 positions agree with TRBD1. The source material was PBMCs. CDR3: CASSLMGQGAYEQYF. CDR3 nucleotide sequence: TGTGCCAGCAGCTTAATGGGCCAGGGGGCTTACGAGCAGTACTTC.